The clone carrying this TCR beta chain was counted between two and nine times. Per the original data handling: Reference gene primers were amplified, and this amplification served to estimate nucleated cell counts. Here immunoSEQ multiplex PCR was the method, and the copy in TCRdb shows in-frame clones only, minus some. Clone size and V and J calls were adopted from that table, with D and trimming inferred from the DNA. Of about 240,000 clones detected, 80% to 85% appear once; the ten largest clones hold around 12%. The entry originates in a study of blood T cell repertoires in COVID-19. Looking at the study overall: Specimens from acute and convalescent COVID-19 originated in the United States, Italy and Spain. T cells, B-cell-depleted T cells, or PBMCs supplied cDNA or gDNA.

The specimen sequenced was peripheral blood. The sequence derives from a woman aged 55-70 years with active or convalescent COVID-19.

CDR3 nucleotides: TGTGCCAGCTCAAACGACAGAACCTATGGCTACACCTTC. As protein: CASSNDRTYGYTF. The chain couples TRBV18 to TRBJ1-2, with D tentatively TRBD1 (5 bases). Trimming shortened V by 5 bases and J by 4 bases, and 11 bases separated the two germline ends. The CDR3 runs to 13 residues. Germline assignment: CDR1 KGHSH and CDR2 LQKENI.